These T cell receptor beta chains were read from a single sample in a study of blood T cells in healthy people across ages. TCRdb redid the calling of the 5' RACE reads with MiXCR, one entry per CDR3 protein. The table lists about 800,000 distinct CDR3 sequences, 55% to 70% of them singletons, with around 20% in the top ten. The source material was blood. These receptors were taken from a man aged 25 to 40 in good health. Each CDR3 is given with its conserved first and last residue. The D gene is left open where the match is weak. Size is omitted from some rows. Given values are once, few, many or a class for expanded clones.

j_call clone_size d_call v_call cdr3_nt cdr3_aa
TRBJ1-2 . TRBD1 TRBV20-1 TGCAGTGCTAGAGATCCCGGACAGGGGATATCTGGCTACACCTTC CSARDPGQGISGYTF
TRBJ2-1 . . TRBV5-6 TGTGCCAGCAGCTTGGGGCTTTCCCTACCTTACAATGAGCAGTTCTTC CASSLGLSLPYNEQFF
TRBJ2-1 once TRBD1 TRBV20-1 TGCAGTGCTAGAGATAGGGGGCCCCTCTCCTACAATGAGCAGTTCTTC CSARDRGPLSYNEQFF
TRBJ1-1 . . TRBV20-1 TGCAGTGCCAAAACCACAGGGTCGGGTGAAGCTTTCTTT CSAKTTGSGEAFF
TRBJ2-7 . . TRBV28 TGTGCCAGCAGTACCTCCTCCGGGCCGATGACCTACGAGCAGTACTTC CASSTSSGPMTYEQYF
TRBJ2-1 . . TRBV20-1 TGCAGTGTAGTTCCCGAGTATGGTGAGCAGTTCTTC CSVVPEYGEQFF
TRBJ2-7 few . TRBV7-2 TGTGCCAGCAGCTTAGAGGGGGGGAACTACGAGCAGTACTTC CASSLEGGNYEQYF
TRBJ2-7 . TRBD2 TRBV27 TGTGCCAGCAGTCCGCTGGTTGGCGGGGGGCTCGAGCAGTACTTC CASSPLVGGGLEQYF
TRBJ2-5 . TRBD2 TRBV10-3 TGTGCCAGCGCTAGCGGGGAGCTTTCGGAGACCCAGTACTTC CASASGELSETQYF
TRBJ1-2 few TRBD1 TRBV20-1 TGCAGTGCTACCCAGCAGGGAGGGGGCGATGGCTACACCTTC CSATQQGGGDGYTF
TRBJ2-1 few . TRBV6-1 TGTGCCAGCAGTGATCTGCGGAACAATGAGCAGTTCTTC CASSDLRNNEQFF
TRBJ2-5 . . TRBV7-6 TGTGCCAGCAGCTTAAGTCCTAGGGAACTAGGGACCCAGTACTTC CASSLSPRELGTQYF
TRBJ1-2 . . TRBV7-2 TGTGCCAGCAGCCTGGGTTGGTCTAACTATGGCTACACCTTC CASSLGWSNYGYTF
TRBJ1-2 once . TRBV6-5 TGTGCCAGCAGTCCCCTGCCGGGGGAGGGCTACACCTTC CASSPLPGEGYTF
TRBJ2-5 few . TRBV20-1 TGCAGTGCTAGAGACCAAGCCGGGACCCAAGAGACCCAGTACTTC CSARDQAGTQETQYF
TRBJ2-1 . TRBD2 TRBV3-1 TGTGCCAGCACTAGCGGTCCCCACTCCTACAATGAGCAGTTCTTC CASTSGPHSYNEQFF
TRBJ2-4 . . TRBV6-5 TGTGCCAGCAGCCCCGGACTGGAAAACATTCAGTACTTC CASSPGLENIQYF
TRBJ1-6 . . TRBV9 TGTGCCAGCAGCGGGTACAGGGAGGGAAATTCACCCCTCCACTTT CASSGYREGNSPLHF
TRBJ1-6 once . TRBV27 TGTGCCAGCAGTTTGGCAGGGTCCAGCTATTCACCCCTCCACTTT CASSLAGSSYSPLHF
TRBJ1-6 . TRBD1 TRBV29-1 TGCAGCGTTCGGACAGGGGGAAATTCACCCCTCCACTTT CSVRTGGNSPLHF
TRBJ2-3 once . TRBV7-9 TGTGCCAGCAGCTCCCTACAGGGATATACGCAGTATTTT CASSSLQGYTQYF
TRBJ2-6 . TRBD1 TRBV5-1 TGCGCCAGCAGCTCCCGACAGACAGGGCCGAAAAGGTATGGGGCCAACGTCCTGACTTTC CASSSRQTGPKRYGANVLTF
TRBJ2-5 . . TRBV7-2 TGTGCCAACAGCTTGGGACTCCAAGAGACCCAGTACTTC CANSLGLQETQYF
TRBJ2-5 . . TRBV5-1 TGCGCCAGCGGCCCCGAGATGGGCCCAGAGACCCAGTACTTC CASGPEMGPETQYF
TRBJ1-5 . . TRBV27 TGTGCCGGCAGTTTGTCGGGGTTTAGCAATCAGCCCCAGCATTTT CAGSLSGFSNQPQHF
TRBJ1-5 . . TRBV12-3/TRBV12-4 TGTGCCAGCAGTTTGGGTGAGGATCAGCCCCAGCATTTT CASSLGEDQPQHF